This T cell receptor (beta chain) was identified in a study of CD8 T cells in Susac syndrome. Random-hexamer reverse transcription was applied to roughly 0.5 to 1 ug RNA. An immunoSEQ multiplex PCR generated amplified TCR beta CDR3 products spanning 54 Vbeta and 13 Jbeta. A single record per CDR3 protein comes from TCRdb applying MiXCR to the immunoSEQ multiplex PCR reads. The table includes about 85,000 distinct CDR3 sequences, around 94% detected once. Trimming took off 4 bases at V and 5 bases at J, with 16 bases between the two ends. Germline lookup yields CDR1 SGDLS and CDR2 YYNGEE. There are 15 residues in the CDR3.

This sequence was found in a human donor in good health. The sequencing input was CD8+ T cells from PBMCs. The chain couples TRBV9 to TRBJ2-1; TRBD1 or TRBD2 may be the D gene (6 bases each). Written as DNA, the CDR3 is TGTGCCAGCAGCCTGGGGGGCAGTTATAACAATGAGCAGTTCTTC. Protein product: CASSLGGSYNNEQFF.